This T cell receptor beta chain was obtained from a study of blood T cells in healthy people across ages. General study findings and limits: The long-lived group displayed more naive CD4+ cells, plus higher diversity, than the aged donors did. As age increased, TCR beta diversity per million T cells fell in a roughly linear fashion.

There are many counts of this clonotype. Its antigen is currently unknown. Germline CDR1 is MNHEY and CDR2 is SMNVEV (reference sequence). J lost 0 bases, V lost 5 bases, and 7 bases had no gene match. CDR3 length: 16 residues. Together with a sample-barcoded 5' primer, a J-beta primer mix was included in a second PCR lasting about 6 to 11 cycles. Every molecule of cDNA carried a tag from a template-switch adaptor with 12 random nucleotides. TCRdb used MiXCR to reprocess the 5' RACE reads, holding one entry per CDR3 protein. The sample yields about 800,000 distinct CDR3 sequences, 25% seen once. These sequences were also reported in another study, on T cells of mothers and their children. That investigation notes: It was observed that no persistent microchimeric T cell clones could be detected.

The receptor was derived from a boy aged 5-17 years in good health. Sequenced material: blood. The genes are TRBV27 and TRBJ2-1; 7 nucleotides agree with TRBD2. CDR3 DNA: TGTGCCAGCAGTCCCCTTCCGGGGGGCTCCTACAATGAGCAGTTCTTC. Encoded protein: CASSPLPGGSYNEQFF.